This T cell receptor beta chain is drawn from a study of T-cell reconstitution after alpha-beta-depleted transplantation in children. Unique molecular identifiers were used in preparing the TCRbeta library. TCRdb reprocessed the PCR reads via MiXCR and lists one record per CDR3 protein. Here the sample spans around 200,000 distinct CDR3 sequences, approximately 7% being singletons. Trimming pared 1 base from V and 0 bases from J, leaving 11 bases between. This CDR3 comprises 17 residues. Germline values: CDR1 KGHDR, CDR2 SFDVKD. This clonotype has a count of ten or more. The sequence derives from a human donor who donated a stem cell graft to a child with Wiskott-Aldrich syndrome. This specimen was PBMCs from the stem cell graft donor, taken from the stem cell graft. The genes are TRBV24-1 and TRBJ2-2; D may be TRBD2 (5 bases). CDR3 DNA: TGTGCCACCAGTGATTTCCCCGGAGGAGCGAACACCGGGGAGCTGTTTTTT. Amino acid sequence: CATSDFPGGANTGELFF.